This T cell receptor beta chain was identified during a study of blood T cell repertoires in COVID-19. Study-wide context: Samples of COVID-19 (acute and convalescent) were obtained from the United States, Italy and Spain. The analysed material was cDNA or gDNA that came from T cells, B-cell-depleted T cells, or PBMCs.

Looked up from germline, CDR1 is SGDLS and CDR2 is YYNGEE. V shed 2 bases, J shed 8 bases, and the junction held 5 bases outside the gene matches. This CDR3 spans 13 amino acids. In the study's own analysis: Amplification of reference gene primers was used by the study to estimate nucleated cell counts. Sequencing was performed with immunoSEQ multiplex PCR; in TCRdb, only in-frame clones are kept and a portion is missing. V and J calls and clone size come straight from that table; D and trimming were deduced from the DNA. The sample includes under 200,000 clones, around nine tenths of them seen just once.

The receptor's source is a man between 45 and 60 years old with acute or convalescent COVID-19. Material for sequencing was peripheral blood. This chain links TRBV9 with TRBJ1-2, with 8 bases aligning to TRBD1. CDR3 sequence (DNA): TGTGCCAGCAGCGTGACAGGGGTCGAGGGCTACACCTTC. This encodes CASSVTGVEGYTF.